Below, 24 T cell receptor beta chains from the same sample are listed, as sequenced in a study of cytomegalovirus exposure and HLA in healthy donors. Amplification used 60 Vbeta primers and 13 Jbeta primers. Clones were read by immunoSEQ multiplex PCR, and TCRdb kept only the in-frame ones, dropping some. The sample contains around 67,000 clones, 55% to 80% of which appear only once. The specimen was PBMCs. These receptors originate from a woman in her 30s in good health and CMV-seronegative.

This chain links TRBV11-2 with TRBJ2-1; the D gene is possibly TRBD2 (6 bases). This CDR3 contains 15 residues. V was shortened by 5 bases and J by 7 bases, with 18 bases between the two germline ends. In germline, CDR1 is SGHAT, CDR2 FQNNGV. In DNA form, the CDR3 reads TGTGCCAGCAGCCGCCGCCCCCGGGACTCAAATGAGCAGTTCTTC. This translates into CASSRRPRDSNEQFF.

This chain connects TRBV29-1 to TRBJ1-1, with D unresolved. Germline values: CDR1 SQVTM, CDR2 ANQGSEA. The CDR3 consists of 11 residues. V dropped 7 bases and J dropped 5 bases, with 11 bases sitting between them. CDR3 sequence: CSAYTGTEAFF. In nucleotides, the CDR3 is TGCAGCGCCTACACGGGTACTGAAGCTTTCTTT.

The chain joins TRBV30 to TRBJ1-5; the D is unclear. V dropped 0 bases and J dropped 9 bases, with 12 bases sitting between them. CDR3 length equals 13 residues. Germline V gene sequence: CDR1 GTSNPN, CDR2 SVGIG (reference sequence). CDR3: CAWSVKSTGPQHF. In DNA form, the CDR3 reads TGTGCCTGGAGTGTAAAAAGCACGGGGCCCCAGCATTTT.

V is TRBV5-4 and J is TRBJ1-1; no firm D call. This CDR3 spans 15 amino acids. The V end was cut by 0 bases, the J end by 1 base, with 10 bases between. Germline lookup yields CDR1 SGHNT and CDR2 YYREEE (reference sequence). CDR3 nucleotide sequence: TGTGCCAGCAGCTTGGATGCCACGGGGAACACTGAAGCTTTCTTT. Amino acids: CASSLDATGNTEAFF.

This rearrangement joins TRBV29-1 to TRBJ2-3, with a weak D call TRBD2 (7 bases). This CDR3 has 15 amino acids. The ends were cut back, 6 bases at V and 2 bases at J, with 18 bases in the middle. Germline V gene data show CDR1 as SQVTM and CDR2 as ANQGSEA. DNA of the CDR3: TGCAGCGTCAAGGGGGGGGGAACTCCCACAGATACGCAGTATTTT. Translating gives CSVKGGGTPTDTQYF.

As concerns this clone: At one end, the junction sequence differs from germline, possibly due to a read error. This rearrangement joins TRBV4-1 to TRBJ1-4, with unresolved D. Germline V lookup: CDR1 MGHRA, CDR2 YSYEKL. The CDR3 sequence is 16 residues long. CDR3 in DNA: TGTGCCAGCAGCCCCCTAGCGGGTACAACTAATGAAAAACTGTTTTTT. It is translated as CASSPLAGTTNEKLFF.

The chain couples TRBV5-1 to TRBJ1-1, with 7 bases matching TRBD1. Germline V gives CDR1 SGHRS, CDR2 YFSETQ. V gave up 4 bases and J gave up 4 bases; unmatched junction bases: 7. CDR3 length: 14 amino acids. The CDR3 loop reads CASSPSGTATEAFF. The CDR3, as DNA: TGCGCCAGCAGCCCATCCGGGACAGCCACTGAAGCTTTCTTT.

This chain joins TRBV6-6 and TRBJ1-5, with 7 nucleotides matching TRBD1. The CDR3 has 12 residues. The germline gives CDR1 MNHNY, CDR2 SVGAGI (reference sequence). Trimming at V came to 4 bases and at J to 10 bases, leaving 4 bases not matched to a gene. For the CDR3, the DNA is TGTGCCAGCAGTTTTACAGGGGTTCCCCAGCATTTT. Translated, it gives CASSFTGVPQHF.

This clone was counted between two and nine times. The V call is TRBV9, the J call TRBJ1-2, with D uncertain. In germline, CDR1 is SGDLS, CDR2 YYNGEE. CDR3 size: 12 residues. V shed 4 bases and J shed 1 base, with 5 bases lying between them. The CDR3 spells CASSPVNYGYTF. The CDR3, as DNA: TGTGCCAGCAGCCCCGTTAACTATGGCTACACCTTC.

The chain recombines TRBV14 with TRBJ2-1; D gene uncertain. Germline V gene sequence: CDR1 SGHDN, CDR2 FVKESK. Deletions cut 3 bases from V and 6 bases from J, with 12 bases between. The CDR3 is 14 amino acids. For the CDR3, the DNA is TGTGCCAGCAGCCAGCATTGGCAGTCCAATGAGCAGTTCTTC. It codes for CASSQHWQSNEQFF. Variable domain in full (rest from reference TRBV14 and TRBJ2-1): EAGVTQFPSHSVIEKGQTVTLRCDPISGHDNLYWYRRVMGKEIKFLLHFVKESKQDESGMPNNRFLAERTGGTYSTLKVQPAELEDSGVYFCASSQHWQSNEQFFGPGTRLTVL.

The rearrangement joins TRBV5-4 to TRBJ2-6; D call uncertain. V dropped 3 bases and J dropped 4 bases, with 8 bases sitting between them. The CDR3 runs to 14 residues. Germline CDR1 and CDR2: SGHNT and YYREEE (reference sequence). Here the CDR3 reads CASSYDNGANVLTF. The CDR3, as DNA: TGTGCCAGCAGCTACGACAACGGGGCCAACGTCCTGACTTTC.

Only one count was recorded for this clone. The chain combines TRBV4-3 with TRBJ1-5; D gene ambiguous. Deletions cut 4 bases from V and 1 base from J, with 11 bases between. The CDR3 is 15 amino acids. Germline V CDR1 and CDR2: LGHNA, YSLEER. CDR3 bases: TGCGCCAGCAGCCCTACTTTTTCAAGCAATCAGCCCCAGCATTTT. Its translation: CASSPTFSSNQPQHF.

The V call is TRBV10-3, the J call TRBJ2-2, with a tentative D call TRBD1 (6 bases). CDR1 is ENHRY, CDR2 SYGVKD, per germline. CDR3 length: 17 amino acids. Trimming removed 0 bases at V and 4 bases at J, with 15 bases between. The CDR3 loop is CAISESEGRGGTGELFF. The CDR3 nucleotides read TGTGCCATCAGTGAGTCCGAGGGCAGGGGTGGCACCGGGGAGCTGTTTTTT.

Concerning this clone: Other DNA variants within this sample encode the same CDR3. The chain joins TRBV25-1 to TRBJ1-2; 7 bases fit TRBD1. The V and J ends lost 5 bases and 2 bases, in that order; junction bases with no gene match: 5. This CDR3 is built from 14 residues. Per the germline V gene, CDR1 is MGHDK and CDR2 is SYGVNS. CDR3 residues: CASSTGVLNYGYTF. The CDR3 DNA is TGTGCCAGCAGTACAGGGGTTTTGAACTATGGCTACACCTTC.

The CDR3 reads CASSQDGVVGYGYTF. CDR3 coding DNA: TGCGCCAGCAGCCAAGACGGGGTGGTAGGGTATGGCTACACCTTC. The rearrangement uses TRBV4-3 and TRBJ1-2; the D is unclear. CDR1 and CDR2 (germline): LGHNA, YSLEER. CDR3 length: 15 residues. Trimming left V 0 bases short and J 5 bases short, with 13 bases between.

In its sample, this clone was seen once. V usage is TRBV5-1 and J usage is TRBJ2-6, with D possibly matching TRBD1 (5 bases). The CDR3 consists of 19 residues. Germline assignment: CDR1 SGHRS and CDR2 YFSETQ. Trimming cost V 0 bases and J 0 bases, with 16 bases left between them. The CDR3 DNA reads TGCGCCAGCAGCTTGGCCCAGGCGATAACAGGCTCTGGGGCCAACGTCCTGACTTTC. Translated, it gives CASSLAQAITGSGANVLTF.

The genes are TRBV4-2 and TRBJ1-2; tentative D call: TRBD1 (5 bases). V lost 4 bases to trimming and J lost 2 bases, with 14 bases between them. Germline V gene data show CDR1 as LGHNA and CDR2 as YNFKEQ. The CDR3 length is 15 residues. The CDR3 reads CASSPQAAGNYGYTF. In nucleotides, the CDR3 is TGTGCCAGCAGCCCCCAAGCAGCAGGGAACTATGGCTACACCTTC.

The chain employs TRBV6-1 and TRBJ1-6; TRBD1 matches 7 bases. Germline assignment: CDR1 MNHNS and CDR2 SASEGT. The CDR3 runs 13 residues. Trimming removed 9 bases from V and 7 bases from J; junction bases left unmatched: 6. The CDR3 DNA reads as TGTGCCAGTGCTGACAGGGACAATTCACCCCTCCACTTT. This encodes CASADRDNSPLHF.

The chain uses TRBV10-3 and TRBJ2-3; no definite D call. This CDR3 is built from 12 residues. Germline loops: CDR1 ENHRY, CDR2 SYGVKD. V was pared by 6 bases and J by 5 bases, with 9 bases between. The CDR3 is CAIRTSGDTQYF. Here the CDR3 DNA reads TGTGCCATCAGGACAAGTGGAGATACGCAGTATTTT.

This clone was seen a few times. This chain connects TRBV10-1 to TRBJ2-7; TRBD1 matches at 7 bases. The length of the CDR3 is 14 residues. Per the germline V gene, CDR1 is WNHNN and CDR2 is SYGVQD (reference sequence). With V trimmed by 7 bases and J by 1 base, 7 bases remained unmatched. As DNA, the CDR3 is TGCGCCAGCAAAGTTCCGGGACAGTCCTACGAGCAGTACTTC. It encodes CASKVPGQSYEQYF.

In the case of this clone: One end of the junction fails to match germline, which may point to a read error. The rearrangement uses TRBV29-1 and TRBJ1-5; no firm D call. Germline V gene lookup returns CDR1 SQVTM and CDR2 ANQGSEA. The CDR3 spans 10 residues. CDR3: CSGAGSAPAF. Here the CDR3 DNA reads TGCAGCGGAGCGGGGTCAGCCCCAGCATTT.

This chain links TRBV7-9 with TRBJ2-5; 8 bases are shared with TRBD1. CDR3 length: 14 amino acids. The germline V gene encodes CDR1 SEHNR and CDR2 FQNEAQ (reference sequence). Unmatched junction bases numbered 3, after V lost 3 bases and J lost 3 bases. This CDR3 is CASSFVDREETQYF. CDR3 sequence (DNA): TGTGCCAGCAGCTTTGTGGACAGGGAAGAGACCCAGTACTTC.

The V gene is TRBV5-5, the J gene TRBJ1-2, with D tentatively TRBD1 (6 bases). Germline CDR1 is SGHKS and CDR2 is YYEKEE (reference sequence). This CDR3 has 15 amino acids. Trimming cost V 2 bases and J 8 bases, with 19 bases left between them. The CDR3 nucleotides are TGTGCCAGCAGCTTCCGGGACACCGATTTTTTGGGCTACACCTTC. This sequence encodes CASSFRDTDFLGYTF.

This clone was recorded a few times. V gene TRBV4-1 combines with J gene TRBJ1-2; 10 bases are a match to TRBD1. V trimming: 6 bases; J trimming: 3 bases; junction bases outside the gene matches: 4. Germline CDR1 and CDR2: MGHRA and YSYEKL. The CDR3 contains 14 residues. CDR3 nucleotides: TGCGCCAGCAGGCGACAGGGGGCGGACTATGGCTACACCTTC. It specifies CASRRQGADYGYTF.